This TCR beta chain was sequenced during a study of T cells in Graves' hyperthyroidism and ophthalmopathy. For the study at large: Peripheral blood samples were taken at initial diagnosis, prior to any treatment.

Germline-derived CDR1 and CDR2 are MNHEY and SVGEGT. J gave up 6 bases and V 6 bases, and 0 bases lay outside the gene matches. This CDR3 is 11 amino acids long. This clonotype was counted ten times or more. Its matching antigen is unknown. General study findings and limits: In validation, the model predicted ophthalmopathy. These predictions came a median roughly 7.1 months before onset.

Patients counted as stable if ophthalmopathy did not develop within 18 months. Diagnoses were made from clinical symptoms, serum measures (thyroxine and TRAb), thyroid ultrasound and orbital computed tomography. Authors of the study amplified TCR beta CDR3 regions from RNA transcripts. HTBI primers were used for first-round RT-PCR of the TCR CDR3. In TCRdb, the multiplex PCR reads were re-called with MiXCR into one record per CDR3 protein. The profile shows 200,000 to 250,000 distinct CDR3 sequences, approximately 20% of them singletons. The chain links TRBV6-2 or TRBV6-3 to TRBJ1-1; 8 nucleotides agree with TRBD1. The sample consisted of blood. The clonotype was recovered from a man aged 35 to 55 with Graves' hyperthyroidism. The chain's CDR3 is CASRQGAEAFF. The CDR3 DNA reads TGTGCCAGCAGACAGGGGGCTGAAGCTTTCTTT.